The 29 T cell receptor beta chains below all came from one sample that was sequenced in a study of beta chain features in type 1 diabetes. Study outcomes and limitations: Researchers report that Type 1 diabetes patients had moderately but significantly shorter TCRB CDR3s across all four CD4+ subsets.

For these receptors, no antigen is known. The sequenced template was cDNA made from the entire isolated RNA. The repertoire was sequenced with immunoSEQ multiplex PCR; TCRdb's copy has only in-frame clones and lacks some. The profile shows roughly 340,000 clones, roughly 12% of them singletons. Sequencing was done on a sample of naive CD4+ T cells from blood. The source of these receptors is a woman under 30 with type 1 diabetes.

This clone was detected only a few times. This chain joins TRBV6-6 and TRBJ2-7; D is possibly TRBD2 (6 bases). The CDR3 is 14 amino acids. V lost 7 bases to trimming and J lost 0 bases, with 13 bases between them. Germline CDR1 and CDR2: MNHNY and SVGAGI (reference sequence). CDR3 sequence reads: CASTRDGSSYEQYV. The CDR3 bases are TGTGCCAGCACCCGGGACGGGAGCTCCTACGAGCAGTACGTC.

The chain couples TRBV18 to TRBJ1-5; 9 bases are a match to TRBD1. Germline loops: CDR1 KGHSH, CDR2 LQKENI. Trimming cost V 5 bases and J 5 bases; bases outside gene matches: 13. The CDR3 spans 17 residues. The CDR3 region is CASSSEDRGSTHQPQHF. The CDR3 region has the DNA TGTGCCAGCTCATCCGAGGACAGGGGATCCACTCATCAGCCCCAGCATTTT.

The genes are TRBV2 and TRBJ2-7; D remains unclear. The V gene's germline CDR1 is SNHLY and CDR2 FYNNEI. Trimming left V 4 bases short and J 1 base short, with 5 bases between. The CDR3 has 12 amino acids. CDR3 bases: TGTGCCAGCAGTGTCGTGTCCTACGAGCAGTACTTC. It yields the protein CASSVVSYEQYF.

The CDR3 DNA reads TGTGCCAGCGGGGGACAGGGGGGAAAGCAGTACGTC. Amino acid sequence: CASGGQGGKQYV. The rearrangement links TRBV27 to TRBJ2-7; TRBD1 agrees at 11 bases. Germline CDR1 and CDR2: MNHEY and SMNVEV (reference sequence). The CDR3 is 12 residues long. V lost 8 bases to trimming and J lost 8 bases; unmatched junction nucleotides: 5.

This clone was picked up a small number of times. The chain links TRBV28 to TRBJ2-7; TRBD2 aligns across 9 bases. The CDR3 has 15 amino acids. Losses at the gene ends were 1 base for V and 3 bases for J; bases not matched to a gene: 4. From germline, CDR1 is MDHEN and CDR2 SYDVKM. The CDR3, as DNA: TGTGCCAGCAGTTTATTTAGCGGGAGAGGCTACGAGCAGTACTTC. Translating it yields CASSLFSGRGYEQYF.

This clone appeared a single time. The chain has TRBV11-3 and TRBJ2-1; no reliable D call. Trimming removed 1 base from V and 10 bases from J, with 14 bases in between. Germline V lookup: CDR1 SGHNT, CDR2 YENEEA. The CDR3 runs 14 residues. This CDR3 is CASSLGGSSPEQFF. Here the CDR3 DNA reads TGTGCCAGCAGCTTAGGAGGCTCAAGCCCAGAGCAGTTCTTC. The whole variable domain, remainder taken from reference TRBV11-3 and TRBJ2-1, is EAGVVQSPRYKIIEKKQPVAFWCNPISGHNTLYWYLQNLGQGPELLIRYENEEAVDDSQLPKDRFSAERLKGVDSTLKIQPAELGDSAVYLCASSLGGSSPEQFFGPGTRLTVL.

The chain carries TRBV18 and TRBJ2-1; the D gene is possibly TRBD1 (6 bases). This CDR3 region has 16 residues. Looked up from germline, CDR1 is KGHSH and CDR2 is LQKENI. V lost 7 bases to trimming and J lost 6 bases, with 22 bases between them. As DNA, the CDR3 is TGTGCCAGCTTCGTCCGGGACACCACGCGAGGCAATGAGCAGTTCTTC. Its translation is CASFVRDTTRGNEQFF.

In DNA form, the CDR3 reads TGTGCCAGCAGTTACTCGATTCCCCAGCGGGATACGCAGTATTTT. Protein sequence: CASSYSIPQRDTQYF. The chain combines TRBV6-5 with TRBJ2-3; a possible D gene is TRBD2 (5 bases). Germline CDR1 MNHEY, CDR2 SVGAGI. Trimming left V 0 bases short and J 6 bases short, with 13 bases between. CDR3 length: 15 residues.

The genes are TRBV25-1 and TRBJ2-5, with 10 bases fitting TRBD2. Germline CDR1 and CDR2: MGHDK and SYGVNS. The CDR3 has 16 amino acids. V shed 5 bases, J shed 4 bases, and the junction held 10 bases outside the gene matches. Written as DNA, the CDR3 is TGTGCCAGCAGTCCTTCTAGCGGGAGCGCAGTAGAGACCCAGTACTTC. This sequence encodes CASSPSSGSAVETQYF. Based on the CDR3 plus reference TRBV25-1 and TRBJ2-5, the full variable domain is EADIYQTPRYLVIGTGKKITLECSQTMGHDKMYWYQQDPGMELHLIHYSYGVNSTEKGDLSSESTVSRIRTEHFPLTLESARPSHTSQYLCASSPSSGSAVETQYFGPGTRLLVL.

The V gene is TRBV7-2, the J gene TRBJ2-5; TRBD2 agrees at 12 bases. Germline CDR1 reads SGHTA; CDR2 reads FQGNSA. This CDR3 is built from 15 residues. The V segment lost 2 bases and the J segment 5 bases; nucleotides outside the gene matches: 3. CDR3 nucleotide sequence: TGTGCCAGCAGCTTAACCGGGACTAGCGGGGAGACCCAGTACTTC. This codes for CASSLTGTSGETQYF.

This clone occurred a few times. The chain combines TRBV20-1 with TRBJ2-7; possible D gene TRBD1, 6 bases. Trimming shortened V by 5 bases and J by 5 bases, and 10 bases separated the two germline ends. The CDR3 consists of 11 residues. Germline V gene data show CDR1 as DFQATT and CDR2 as SNEGSKA (reference sequence). The DNA for the CDR3 is TGCAGTGCTCAAAACAGGGACGAGCAGTACGTC. Residues: CSAQNRDEQYV.

The V call is TRBV7-9, the J call TRBJ2-1; 12 nucleotides align to TRBD2. Trimming at V came to 5 bases and at J to 5 bases, leaving 4 bases not matched to a gene. Germline V gene data show CDR1 as SEHNR and CDR2 as FQNEAQ (reference sequence). The CDR3 consists of 15 residues. CDR3 region: CASSRLAGEHNEQFF. For the CDR3, the DNA is TGTGCCAGCAGCCGACTAGCGGGAGAGCACAATGAGCAGTTCTTC.

The chain employs TRBV10-3 and TRBJ1-1; 7 nucleotides align to TRBD1. Germline-derived CDR1 and CDR2 are ENHRY and SYGVKD. The CDR3 is made up of 12 amino acids. V dropped 5 bases and J dropped 3; count of bases not matched to a gene: 0. In nucleotides, the CDR3 is TGTGCCATCAGTACAGGGGACACTGAAGCTTTCTTT. Translated, it gives CAISTGDTEAFF.

The J gene is TRBJ2-1, the V gene TRBV5-1; 7 nucleotides agree with TRBD2. J lost 8 bases, V lost 2 bases, and 7 bases had no gene match. There are 14 residues in the CDR3. CDR1 and CDR2 (germline): SGHRS, YFSETQ. CDR3 sequence (DNA): TGCGCCAGCAGCTTCCGGACTAGTTGGGATGAGCAGTTCTTC. It codes for CASSFRTSWDEQFF. The whole variable domain, filled in from reference TRBV5-1 and TRBJ2-1, reads KAGVTQTPRYLIKTRGQQVTLSCSPISGHRSVSWYQQTPGQGLQFLFEYFSETQRNKGNFPGRFSGRQFSNSRSEMNVSTLELGDSALYLCASSFRTSWDEQFFGPGTRLTVL.

In its sample, this clone was seen a few times. This chain connects TRBV28 to TRBJ2-3, with a tentative D call TRBD2 (7 bases). The germline gives CDR1 MDHEN, CDR2 SYDVKM. The CDR3 consists of 14 residues. The DNA for the CDR3 is TGTGCGATAAGGGGGGGTAGTGGTCCAGATACGCAGTATTTT. Residues: CAIRGGSGPDTQYF. Complete variable domain (other parts from reference TRBV28 and TRBJ2-3): DVKVTQSSRYLVKRTGEKVFLECVQDMDHENMFWYRQDPGLGLRLIYFSYDVKMKEKGDIPEGYSVSREKKERFSLILESASTNQTSMYLCAIRGGSGPDTQYFGPGTRLTVL.

The J gene is TRBJ1-4, the V gene TRBV9; the match to TRBD1 covers 7 bases. The V segment lost 7 bases and the J segment 2 bases; nucleotides outside the gene matches: 8. CDR1 and CDR2 from the germline V gene are SGDLS and YYNGEE. This CDR3 spans 15 amino acids. DNA of the CDR3: TGTGCCAGCGGGAAGACAGGGTACACTAATGAAAAACTGTTTTTT. It codes for CASGKTGYTNEKLFF.

This clone showed up many times. The V gene is TRBV29-1, the J gene TRBJ2-1; 7 bases fit TRBD2. The trim removed 6 bases at V and 9 bases at J, leaving 2 bases unmatched. CDR3 length equals 10 residues. In germline, CDR1 is SQVTM, CDR2 ANQGSEA. In nucleotides, the CDR3 is TGCAGCGTGCGGGAGACTGAGCAGTTCTTC. Translated, it gives CSVRETEQFF.

V usage is TRBV5-1 and J usage is TRBJ2-2, with TRBD2 matching over 9 bases. V gave up 0 bases and J gave up 5 bases; unmatched junction bases: 5. The germline V gene encodes CDR1 SGHRS and CDR2 YFSETQ. The CDR3 is 16 amino acids. CDR3 coding DNA: TGCGCCAGCAGCTTGGATCCTAGCGGGATGACCGGGGAGCTGTTTTTT. Translated, it gives CASSLDPSGMTGELFF.

The sample holds a few counts of this clone. The chain joins TRBV4-3 to TRBJ2-1, with 8 bases aligning to TRBD2. V was pared by 0 bases and J by 7 bases, with 8 bases of the junction left unmatched. The CDR3 runs to 16 residues. The germline V gene has CDR1 LGHNA and CDR2 YSLEER. CDR3 bases: TGCGCCAGCAGCCAAGAGGGTAGCGGGGTGGGAAATGAGCAGTTCTTC. It translates to CASSQEGSGVGNEQFF.

In this sample, this clone turned up a few times. The chain employs TRBV7-9 and TRBJ1-1; 7 bases align to TRBD1. Trimming at V came to 1 base and at J to 0 bases, leaving 2 bases not matched to a gene. The CDR3 runs 15 residues. The germline V gene encodes CDR1 SEHNR and CDR2 FQNEAQ (reference sequence). The CDR3 region has the DNA TGTGCCAGCAGCTTAGGGACAGGCTTGAACACTGAAGCTTTCTTT. This codes for CASSLGTGLNTEAFF.

This clone was picked up a small number of times. CDR3 sequence: CASSLDTGYTF. The CDR3 region has the DNA TGTGCCAGCAGCTTGGACACGGGCTACACCTTC. The rearrangement links TRBV2 to TRBJ1-2; D is perhaps TRBD1 (5 bases). Trimming took off 6 bases at V and 8 bases at J, with 10 bases between the two ends. This CDR3 comprises 11 residues. The germline V gene has CDR1 SNHLY and CDR2 FYNNEI.

The chain combines TRBV5-1 with TRBJ2-3, with 11 bases that match TRBD2. This CDR3 is built from 16 residues. CDR1 SGHRS and CDR2 YFSETQ come from the germline V gene. V dropped 3 bases and J dropped 4; count of bases not matched to a gene: 7. The CDR3 region has the DNA TGCGCCAGCAGCTCGCGATTAGCGGGAGGGCCAGATACGCAGTATTTT. This encodes CASSSRLAGGPDTQYF.

This clone appeared a few times. The rearrangement links TRBV19 to TRBJ2-1; 10 positions agree with TRBD2. Germline V lookup: CDR1 LNHDA, CDR2 SQIVND (reference sequence). The CDR3 consists of 18 residues. With V trimmed by 3 bases and J by 6 bases, 14 bases remained unmatched. The DNA of the CDR3 is TGTGCCAGTAGTATGAGGGGCGCTAGCGGGAGTTTTGGCAATGAGCAGTTCTTC. Protein product: CASSMRGASGSFGNEQFF.

The chain uses TRBV11-2 and TRBJ1-5; 9 bases map to TRBD1. Unmatched junction bases numbered 0, after V lost 3 bases and J lost 6 bases. CDR3 length: 13 residues. Germline V CDR1 and CDR2: SGHAT, FQNNGV. The DNA of the CDR3 is TGTGCCAGCAGCTTGACAGGGGGTCAGCCCCAGCATTTT. Translating gives CASSLTGGQPQHF.

This clone was seen a handful of times. The chain has TRBV5-4 and TRBJ2-3; 13 bases map to TRBD2. Germline loops: CDR1 SGHNT, CDR2 YYREEE (reference sequence). The CDR3 length is 17 residues. V trimming: 7 bases; J trimming: 4 bases; junction bases outside the gene matches: 12. The CDR3 DNA reads as TGTGCCAGCCGCCGGACTAGCGGGAGTGGGATGGCAGATACGCAGTATTTT. The encoded protein is CASRRTSGSGMADTQYF. Full variable domain (missing parts from reference TRBV5-4 and TRBJ2-3): ETGVTQSPTHLIKTRGQQVTLRCSSQSGHNTVSWYQQALGQGPQFIFQYYREEENGRGNFPPRFSGLQFPNYSSELNVNALELDDSALYLCASRRTSGSGMADTQYFGPGTRLTVL.

This sequence joins TRBV9 and TRBJ2-1; 7 bases line up with TRBD2. CDR3 length: 17 residues. The V gene end was trimmed by 0 bases and the J gene end by 2 bases; junction bases not matched to a gene: 8. CDR1 is SGDLS and CDR2 is YYNGEE in the germline V gene. CDR3 in amino acids: CASSVGPRAGAYNEQFF. The CDR3, as DNA: TGTGCCAGCAGCGTAGGTCCCCGGGCGGGAGCCTACAATGAGCAGTTCTTC.

This clone was seen a handful of times. This chain links TRBV5-4 with TRBJ2-1, with D possibly TRBD2 on 6 matching bases. The CDR3 has 16 amino acids. Trimming cost V 0 bases and J 0 bases, with 10 bases left between them. Germline V CDR1 and CDR2: SGHNT, YYREEE (reference sequence). CDR3 amino acids: CASSLGGGNSYNEQFF. The CDR3 region has the DNA TGTGCCAGCAGCTTGGGAGGCGGGAACTCCTACAATGAGCAGTTCTTC.

This chain uses TRBV30 with TRBJ1-3; possible D gene TRBD1, 6 bases. The CDR3 consists of 13 residues. V was cut by 5 bases and J by 0 bases, with 8 bases left in between. Germline assignment: CDR1 GTSNPN and CDR2 SVGIG (reference sequence). The CDR3 DNA sequence: TGTGCCTGGCAGGGGAGCTCTGGAAACACCATATATTTT. This sequence encodes CAWQGSSGNTIYF.

There are a few counts of this clone. This sequence joins TRBV7-2 and TRBJ2-6; possible D gene TRBD1, 6 bases. Trimming cost V 5 bases and J 3 bases, with 11 bases left between them. Germline CDR1 reads SGHTA; CDR2 reads FQGNSA. The CDR3 has 15 residues. DNA of the CDR3: TGTGCCAGCAGCCCCCAGGGGCTTGGGGCCAACGTCCTGACTTTC. It codes for CASSPQGLGANVLTF. Filled out from reference TRBV7-2 and TRBJ2-6, the complete variable domain reads GAGVSQSPSNKVTEKGKDVELRCDPISGHTALYWYRQSLGQGLEFLIYFQGNSAPDKSGLPSDRFSAERTGGSVSTLTIQRTQQEDSAVYLCASSPQGLGANVLTFGAGSRLTVL.